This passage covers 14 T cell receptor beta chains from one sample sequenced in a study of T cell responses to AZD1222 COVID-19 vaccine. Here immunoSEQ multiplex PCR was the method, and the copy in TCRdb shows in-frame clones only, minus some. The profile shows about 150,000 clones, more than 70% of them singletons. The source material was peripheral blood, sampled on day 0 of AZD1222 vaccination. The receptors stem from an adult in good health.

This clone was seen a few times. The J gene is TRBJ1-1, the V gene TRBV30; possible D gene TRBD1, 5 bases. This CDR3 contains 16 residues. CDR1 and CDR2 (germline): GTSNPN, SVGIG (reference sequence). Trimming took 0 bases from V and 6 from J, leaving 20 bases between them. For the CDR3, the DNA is TGTGCCTGGAGTGTAATAAGCTGGGGCTTGGTGTCTGAAGCTTTCTTT. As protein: CAWSVISWGLVSEAFF.

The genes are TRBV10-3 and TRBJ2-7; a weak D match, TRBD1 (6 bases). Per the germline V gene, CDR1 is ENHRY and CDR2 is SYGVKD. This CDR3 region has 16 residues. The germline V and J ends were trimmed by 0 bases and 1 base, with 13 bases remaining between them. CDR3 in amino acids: CAISESGARGSYEQYF. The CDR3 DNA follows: TGTGCCATCAGTGAGTCGGGGGCCAGGGGATCCTACGAGCAGTACTTC.

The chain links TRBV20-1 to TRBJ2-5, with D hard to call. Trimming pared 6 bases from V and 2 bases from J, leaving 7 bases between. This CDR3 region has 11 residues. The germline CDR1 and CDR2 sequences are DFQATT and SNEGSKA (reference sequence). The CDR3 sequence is CSATLQETQYF. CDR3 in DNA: TGCAGTGCAACCTTACAAGAGACCCAGTACTTC.

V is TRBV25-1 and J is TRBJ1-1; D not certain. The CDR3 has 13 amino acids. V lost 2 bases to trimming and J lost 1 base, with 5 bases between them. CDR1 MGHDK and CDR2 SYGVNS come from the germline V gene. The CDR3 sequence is CASSEVGNTEAFF. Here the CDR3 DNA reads TGTGCCAGCAGTGAAGTGGGGAACACTGAAGCTTTCTTT.

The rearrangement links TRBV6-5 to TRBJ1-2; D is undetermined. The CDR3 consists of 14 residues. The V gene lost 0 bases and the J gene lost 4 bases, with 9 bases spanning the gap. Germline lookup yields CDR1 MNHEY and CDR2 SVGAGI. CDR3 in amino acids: CASSYSKGFYGYTF. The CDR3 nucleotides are TGTGCCAGCAGTTACTCTAAAGGGTTCTATGGCTACACCTTC.

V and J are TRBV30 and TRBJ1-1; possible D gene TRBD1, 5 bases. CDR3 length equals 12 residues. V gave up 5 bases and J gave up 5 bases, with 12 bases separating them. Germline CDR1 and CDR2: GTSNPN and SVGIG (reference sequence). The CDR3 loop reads CAWVMPGTEAFF. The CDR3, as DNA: TGTGCCTGGGTGATGCCAGGGACTGAAGCTTTCTTT.

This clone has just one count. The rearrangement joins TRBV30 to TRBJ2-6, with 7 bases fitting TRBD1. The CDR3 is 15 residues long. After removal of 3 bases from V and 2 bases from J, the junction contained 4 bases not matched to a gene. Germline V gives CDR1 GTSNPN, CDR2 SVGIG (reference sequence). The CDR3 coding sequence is TGTGCCTGGAGCATCGGACAGGCTGGGGCCAACGTCCTGACTTTC. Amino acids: CAWSIGQAGANVLTF.

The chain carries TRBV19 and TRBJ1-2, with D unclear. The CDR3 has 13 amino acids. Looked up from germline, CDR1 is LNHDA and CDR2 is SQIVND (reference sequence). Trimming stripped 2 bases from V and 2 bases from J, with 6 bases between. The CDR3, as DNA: TGTGCCAGTAGTATAAGGGCGAACTATGGCTACACCTTC. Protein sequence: CASSIRANYGYTF.

DNA of the CDR3: TGTGCCAGCAGCTTGGCCGGGTGGAGAGAGAACGAGCAGTACTTC. This encodes CASSLAGWRENEQYF. The V gene is TRBV5-4, the J gene TRBJ2-7; no definite D call. The germline CDR1 and CDR2 sequences are SGHNT and YYREEE (reference sequence). The CDR3 contains 15 residues. Trimming stripped 0 bases from V and 5 bases from J, with 15 bases between.

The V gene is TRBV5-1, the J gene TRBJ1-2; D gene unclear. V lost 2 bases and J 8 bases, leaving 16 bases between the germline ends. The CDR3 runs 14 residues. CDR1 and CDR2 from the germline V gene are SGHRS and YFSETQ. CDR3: CASSFSSGWRGYTF. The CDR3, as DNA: TGCGCCAGCAGCTTTAGTTCAGGTTGGAGAGGCTACACCTTC.

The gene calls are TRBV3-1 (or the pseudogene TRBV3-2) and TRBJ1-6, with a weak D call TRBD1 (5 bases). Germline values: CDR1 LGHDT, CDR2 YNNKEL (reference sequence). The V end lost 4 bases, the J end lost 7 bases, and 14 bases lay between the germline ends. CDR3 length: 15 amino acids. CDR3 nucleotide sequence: TGTGCCAGCAGCCCGGTGATCGGGGGGAATTCACCCCTCCACTTT. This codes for CASSPVIGGNSPLHF.

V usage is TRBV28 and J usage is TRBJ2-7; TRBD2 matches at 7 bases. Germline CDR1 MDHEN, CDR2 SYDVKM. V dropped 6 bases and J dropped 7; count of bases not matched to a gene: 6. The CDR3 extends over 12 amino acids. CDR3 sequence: CASSLGGGEQYF. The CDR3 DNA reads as TGTGCCAGCAGCTTAGGCGGGGGAGAGCAGTACTTC. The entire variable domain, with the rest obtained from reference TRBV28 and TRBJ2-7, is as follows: DVKVTQSSRYLVKRTGEKVFLECVQDMDHENMFWYRQDPGLGLRLIYFSYDVKMKEKGDIPEGYSVSREKKERFSLILESASTNQTSMYLCASSLGGGEQYFGPGTRLTVT.

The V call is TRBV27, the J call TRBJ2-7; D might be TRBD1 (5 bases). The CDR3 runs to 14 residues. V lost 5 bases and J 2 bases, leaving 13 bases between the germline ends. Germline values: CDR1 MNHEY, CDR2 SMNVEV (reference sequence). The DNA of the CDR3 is TGTGCCAGCAGTCTGGGTGGCAGGGCCTACGAGCAGTACTTC. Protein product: CASSLGGRAYEQYF.

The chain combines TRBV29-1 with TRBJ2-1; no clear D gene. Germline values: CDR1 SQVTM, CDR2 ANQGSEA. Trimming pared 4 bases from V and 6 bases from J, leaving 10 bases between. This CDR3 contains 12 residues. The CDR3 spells CSVGHNLNEQFF. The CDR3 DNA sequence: TGCAGCGTTGGCCATAATCTCAATGAGCAGTTCTTC.